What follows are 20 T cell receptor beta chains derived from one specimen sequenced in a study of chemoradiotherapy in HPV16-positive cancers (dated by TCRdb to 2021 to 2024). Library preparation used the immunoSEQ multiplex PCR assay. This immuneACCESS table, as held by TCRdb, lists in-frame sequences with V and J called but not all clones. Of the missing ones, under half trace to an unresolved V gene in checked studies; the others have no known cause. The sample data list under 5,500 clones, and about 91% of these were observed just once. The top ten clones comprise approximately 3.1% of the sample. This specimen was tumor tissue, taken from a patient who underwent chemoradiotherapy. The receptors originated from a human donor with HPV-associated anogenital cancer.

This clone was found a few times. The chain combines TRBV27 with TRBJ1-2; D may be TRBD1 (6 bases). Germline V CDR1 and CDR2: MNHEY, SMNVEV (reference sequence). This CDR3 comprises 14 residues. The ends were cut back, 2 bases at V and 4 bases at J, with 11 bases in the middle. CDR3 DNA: TGTGCCAGCAGTTTAGGGGGGGGCTTCTATGGCTACACCTTC. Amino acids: CASSLGGGFYGYTF.

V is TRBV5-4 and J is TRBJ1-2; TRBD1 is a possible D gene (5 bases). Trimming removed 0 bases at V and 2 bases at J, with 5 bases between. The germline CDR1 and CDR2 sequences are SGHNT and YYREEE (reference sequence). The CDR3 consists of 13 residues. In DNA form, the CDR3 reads TGTGCCAGCAGCTTGGACAGGAACTATGGCTACACCTTC. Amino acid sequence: CASSLDRNYGYTF. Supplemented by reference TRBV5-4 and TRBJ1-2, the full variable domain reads ETGVTQSPTHLIKTRGQQVTLRCSSQSGHNTVSWYQQALGQGPQFIFQYYREEENGRGNFPPRFSGLQFPNYSSELNVNALELDDSALYLCASSLDRNYGYTFGSGTRLTVV.

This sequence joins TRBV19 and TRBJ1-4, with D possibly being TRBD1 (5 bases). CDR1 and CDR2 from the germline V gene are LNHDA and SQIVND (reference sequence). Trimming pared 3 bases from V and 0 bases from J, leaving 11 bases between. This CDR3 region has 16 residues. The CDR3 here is CASSIAGTATNEKLFF. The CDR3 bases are TGTGCCAGTAGTATCGCCGGGACTGCAACTAATGAAAAACTGTTTTTT.

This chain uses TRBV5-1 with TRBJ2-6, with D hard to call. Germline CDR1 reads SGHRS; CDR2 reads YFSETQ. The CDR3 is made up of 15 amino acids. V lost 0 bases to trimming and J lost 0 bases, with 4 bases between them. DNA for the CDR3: TGCGCCAGCAGCTTGGTGAACTCTGGGGCCAACGTCCTGACTTTC. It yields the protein CASSLVNSGANVLTF.

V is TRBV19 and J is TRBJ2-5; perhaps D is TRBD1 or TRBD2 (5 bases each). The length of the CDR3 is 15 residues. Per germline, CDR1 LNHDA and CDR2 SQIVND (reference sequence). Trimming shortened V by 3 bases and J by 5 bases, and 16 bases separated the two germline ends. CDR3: CASSILDRDGETQYF. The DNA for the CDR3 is TGTGCCAGTAGTATCCTGGACCGGGACGGGGAGACCCAGTACTTC.

DNA for the CDR3: TGTGCCAGCAGCCAAGGGGCAGGGAGAATCCGCATATATTTT. This translates into CASSQGAGRIRIYF. The chain links TRBV14 to TRBJ1-3; D is possibly TRBD1 (5 bases). This CDR3 has 14 residues. Germline V gene data show CDR1 as SGHDN and CDR2 as FVKESK. V dropped 1 base and J dropped 12 bases, with 16 bases sitting between them.

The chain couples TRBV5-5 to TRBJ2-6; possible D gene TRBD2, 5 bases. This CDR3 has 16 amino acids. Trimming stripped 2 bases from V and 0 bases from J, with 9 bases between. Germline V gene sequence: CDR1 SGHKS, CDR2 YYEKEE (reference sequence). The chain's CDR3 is CASSFFGVSGANVLTF. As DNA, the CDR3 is TGTGCCAGCAGCTTTTTCGGGGTCTCTGGGGCCAACGTCCTGACTTTC.

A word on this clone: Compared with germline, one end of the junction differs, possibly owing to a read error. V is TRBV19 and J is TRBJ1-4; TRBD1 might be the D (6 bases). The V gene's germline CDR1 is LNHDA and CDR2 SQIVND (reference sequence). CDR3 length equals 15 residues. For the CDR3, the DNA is TGTGCCAGTAGTGTAGAGACAGGACTTAATGAAAAACTGTTTTTT. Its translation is CASSVETGLNEKLFF.

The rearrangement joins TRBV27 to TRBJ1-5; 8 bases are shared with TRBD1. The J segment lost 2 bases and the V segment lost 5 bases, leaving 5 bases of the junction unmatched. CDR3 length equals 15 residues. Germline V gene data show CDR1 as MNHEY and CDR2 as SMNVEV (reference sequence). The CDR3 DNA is TGTGCCAGCAGTAACCAGGGGGCGGGCAATCAGCCCCAGCATTTT. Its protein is CASSNQGAGNQPQHF.

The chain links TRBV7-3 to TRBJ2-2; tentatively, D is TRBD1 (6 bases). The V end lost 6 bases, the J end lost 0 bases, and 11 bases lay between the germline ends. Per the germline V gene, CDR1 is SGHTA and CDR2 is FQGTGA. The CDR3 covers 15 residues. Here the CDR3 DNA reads TGTGCCAGCAGGACAGGACCAACGAACACCGGGGAGCTGTTTTTT. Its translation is CASRTGPTNTGELFF.

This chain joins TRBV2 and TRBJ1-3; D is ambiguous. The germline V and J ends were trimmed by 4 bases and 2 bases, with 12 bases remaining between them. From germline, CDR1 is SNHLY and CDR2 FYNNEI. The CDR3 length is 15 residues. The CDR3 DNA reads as TGTGCCAGCAGTGGTACCTTGGTCCCTGGAAACACCATATATTTT. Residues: CASSGTLVPGNTIYF.

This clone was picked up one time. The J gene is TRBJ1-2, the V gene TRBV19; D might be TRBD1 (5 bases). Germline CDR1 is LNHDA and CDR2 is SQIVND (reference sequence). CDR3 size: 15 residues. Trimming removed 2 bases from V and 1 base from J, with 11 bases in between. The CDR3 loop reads CASSILPRVNYGYTF. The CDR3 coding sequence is TGTGCCAGTAGTATACTTCCCAGGGTTAACTATGGCTACACCTTC.

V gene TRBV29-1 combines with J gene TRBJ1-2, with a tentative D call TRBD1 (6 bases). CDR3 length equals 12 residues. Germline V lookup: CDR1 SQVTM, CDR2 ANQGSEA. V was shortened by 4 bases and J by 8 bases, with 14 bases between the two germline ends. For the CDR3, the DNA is TGCAGCGTTGGGCGGGGGGCGCAGGGCTACACCTTC. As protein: CSVGRGAQGYTF.

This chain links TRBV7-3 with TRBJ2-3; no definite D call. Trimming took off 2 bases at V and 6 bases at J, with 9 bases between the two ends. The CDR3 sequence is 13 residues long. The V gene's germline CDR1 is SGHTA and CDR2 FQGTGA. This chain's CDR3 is CASSLASMDTQYF. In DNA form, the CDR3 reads TGTGCCAGCAGCTTAGCTTCAATGGATACGCAGTATTTT.

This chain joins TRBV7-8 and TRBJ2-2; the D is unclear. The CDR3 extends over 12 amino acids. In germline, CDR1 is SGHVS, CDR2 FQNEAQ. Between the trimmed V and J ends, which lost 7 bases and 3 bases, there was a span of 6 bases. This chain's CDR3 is CASTRHTGELFF. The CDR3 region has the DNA TGTGCCAGCACCAGACACACCGGGGAGCTGTTTTTT.

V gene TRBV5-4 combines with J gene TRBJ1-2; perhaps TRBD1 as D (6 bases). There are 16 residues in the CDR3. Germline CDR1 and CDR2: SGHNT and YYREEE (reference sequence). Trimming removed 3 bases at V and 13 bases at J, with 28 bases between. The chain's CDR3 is CASSWADKISQGGSTF. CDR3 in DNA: TGTGCCAGCAGCTGGGCAGACAAAATATCACAGGGAGGAAGCACCTTC.

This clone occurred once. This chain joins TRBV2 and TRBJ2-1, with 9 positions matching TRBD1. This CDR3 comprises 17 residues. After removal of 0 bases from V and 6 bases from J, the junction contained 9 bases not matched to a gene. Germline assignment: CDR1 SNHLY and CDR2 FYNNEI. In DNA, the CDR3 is TGTGCCAGCAGTGAAGCGGGCCCCGGGACAGGGCTCAATGAGCAGTTCTTC. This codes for CASSEAGPGTGLNEQFF.

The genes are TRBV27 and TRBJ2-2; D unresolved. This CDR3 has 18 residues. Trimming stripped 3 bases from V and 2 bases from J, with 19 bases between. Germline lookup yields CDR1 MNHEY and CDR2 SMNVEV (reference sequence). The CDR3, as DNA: TGTGCCAGCAGTTTCTTTCGGAGTGGGCCCACAAACACCGGGGAGCTGTTTTTT. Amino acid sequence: CASSFFRSGPTNTGELFF.

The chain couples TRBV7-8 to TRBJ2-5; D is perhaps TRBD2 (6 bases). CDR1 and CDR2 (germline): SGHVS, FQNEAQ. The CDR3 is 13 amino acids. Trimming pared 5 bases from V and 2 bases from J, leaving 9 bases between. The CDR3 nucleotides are TGTGCCAGCAGCCGGGACTTACAAGAGACCCAGTACTTC. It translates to CASSRDLQETQYF. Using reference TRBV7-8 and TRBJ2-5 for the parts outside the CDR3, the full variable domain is GAGVSQSPRYKVAKRGQDVALRCDPISGHVSLFWYQQALGQGPEFLTYFQNEAQLDKSGLPSDRFFAERPEGSVSTLKIQRTQQEDSAVYLCASSRDLQETQYFGPGTRLLVL.

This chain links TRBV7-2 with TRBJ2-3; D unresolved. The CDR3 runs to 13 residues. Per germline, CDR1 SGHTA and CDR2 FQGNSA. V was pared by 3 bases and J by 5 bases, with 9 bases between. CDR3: CASSLDAVDTQYF. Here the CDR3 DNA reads TGTGCCAGCAGCTTGGACGCTGTAGATACGCAGTATTTT.